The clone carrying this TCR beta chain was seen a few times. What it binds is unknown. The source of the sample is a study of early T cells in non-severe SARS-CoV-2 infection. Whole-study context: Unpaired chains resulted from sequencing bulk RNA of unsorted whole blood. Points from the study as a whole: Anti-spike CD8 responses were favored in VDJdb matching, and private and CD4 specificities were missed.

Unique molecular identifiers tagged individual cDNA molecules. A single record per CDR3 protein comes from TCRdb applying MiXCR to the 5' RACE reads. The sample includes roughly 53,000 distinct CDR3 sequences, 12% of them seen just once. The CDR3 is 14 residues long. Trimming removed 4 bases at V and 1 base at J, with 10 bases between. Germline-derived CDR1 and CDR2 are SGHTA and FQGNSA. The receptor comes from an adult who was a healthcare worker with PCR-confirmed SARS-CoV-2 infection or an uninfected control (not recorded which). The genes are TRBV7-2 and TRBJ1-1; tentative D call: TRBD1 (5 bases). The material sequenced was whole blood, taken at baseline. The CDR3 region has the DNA TGTGCCAGCAGCTGGGGACGGGGGAACACTGAAGCTTTCTTT. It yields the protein CASSWGRGNTEAFF.